There are many counts of the clone carrying this TCR beta chain. The sample belongs to a study of identical twins. All of the donors were Caucasians in good health. MiXCR, run by TCRdb on the 5' RACE reads, gives a single entry per CDR3 protein. Counted here are about 570,000 distinct CDR3 sequences, 9.6% occurring once; the ten biggest clones make up roughly 3.2%. The V gene's germline CDR1 is SGDLS and CDR2 YYNGEE. The CDR3 runs 13 residues. The V end was cut by 0 bases, the J end by 2 bases, with 4 bases between. The same sample was also studied in work on yellow fever vaccine responses in identical twins.

The chain joins TRBV9 to TRBJ2-3; the D is unclear. The origin of this receptor is a woman between 18 and 29 years old in good health. Sequenced sample: PBMCs. The CDR3 DNA reads TGTGCCAGCAGCGTAGATCTCACAGATACGCAGTATTTT. It codes for CASSVDLTDTQYF.